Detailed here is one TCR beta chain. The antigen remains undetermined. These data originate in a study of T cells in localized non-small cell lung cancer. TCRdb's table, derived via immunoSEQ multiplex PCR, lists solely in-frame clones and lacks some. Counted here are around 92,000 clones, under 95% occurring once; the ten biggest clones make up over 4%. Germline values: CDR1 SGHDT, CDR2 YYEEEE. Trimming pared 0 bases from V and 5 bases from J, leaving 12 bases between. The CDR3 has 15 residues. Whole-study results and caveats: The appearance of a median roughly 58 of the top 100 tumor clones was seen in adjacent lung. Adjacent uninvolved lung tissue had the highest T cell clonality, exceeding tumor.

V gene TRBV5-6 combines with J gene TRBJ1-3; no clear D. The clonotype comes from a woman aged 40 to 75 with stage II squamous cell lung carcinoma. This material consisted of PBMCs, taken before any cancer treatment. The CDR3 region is CASSLERGRRNTIYF. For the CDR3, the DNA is TGTGCCAGCAGCTTGGAGCGGGGAAGAAGAAACACCATATATTTT. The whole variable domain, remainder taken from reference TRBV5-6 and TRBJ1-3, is DAGVTQSPTHLIKTRGQQVTLRCSPKSGHDTVSWYQQALGQGPQFIFQYYEEEERQRGNFPDRFSGHQFPNYSSELNVNALLLGDSALYLCASSLERGRRNTIYFGEGSWLTVV.